Listed here are 5 T cell receptor beta chains from one sample, sequenced in a study of PD-L1 blockade in urothelial cancer. As for time point: peripheral blood 6 weeks after treatment start. The data were produced by immunoSEQ multiplex PCR, yet TCRdb's version contains in-frame clones alone and is incomplete. The table has around 87,000 clones, around four fifths seen once. The sample here was PBMCs, taken around atezolizumab (anti-PD-L1) treatment. The receptors were gathered from a man aged 70 or older with urothelial cancer.

The rearrangement uses TRBV28 and TRBJ2-2; D is unresolved. The CDR3 is made up of 15 amino acids. Germline values: CDR1 MDHEN, CDR2 SYDVKM. The V end lost 2 bases, the J end lost 2 bases, and 9 bases lay between the germline ends. The CDR3 bases are TGTGCCAGCAGTTTAGTGACTCAAAACACCGGGGAGCTGTTTTTT. This encodes CASSLVTQNTGELFF.

The J gene is TRBJ2-4, the V gene TRBV6-1; D perhaps matches TRBD2 (5 bases). The CDR3 is 17 amino acids. Trimming cost V 2 bases and J 0 bases, with 14 bases left between them. CDR1 and CDR2 (germline): MNHNS, SASEGT. CDR3 sequence (DNA): TGTGCCAGCAGTGAAAGGGTCCGGGATCTAGCCAAAAACATTCAGTACTTC. Protein sequence: CASSERVRDLAKNIQYF.

V gene TRBV27 combines with J gene TRBJ1-1, with D tentatively TRBD1 (6 bases). V shed 3 bases and J shed 1 base, with 12 bases lying between them. Per the germline V gene, CDR1 is MNHEY and CDR2 is SMNVEV (reference sequence). This CDR3 comprises 15 residues. CDR3 region: CASSFTDRENTEAFF. The CDR3 DNA sequence: TGTGCCAGCAGTTTTACGGACAGAGAGAACACTGAAGCTTTCTTT.

V usage is TRBV5-1 and J usage is TRBJ1-3; D is unresolved. The CDR3 totals 16 residues. The V end lost 4 bases, the J end lost 0 bases, and 14 bases lay between the germline ends. Germline V gene lookup returns CDR1 SGHRS and CDR2 YFSETQ. The CDR3 coding sequence is TGCGCCAGCAGCCCTAGCCAAGAGGACTCTGGAAACACCATATATTTT. It codes for CASSPSQEDSGNTIYF.

This chain links TRBV27 with TRBJ2-7, with TRBD1 matching 11 bases. Germline lookup yields CDR1 MNHEY and CDR2 SMNVEV (reference sequence). The length of the CDR3 is 14 residues. Germline trimming cut 6 bases from V and 6 bases from J; bases unmatched to any gene: 7. The CDR3 is CASRLDRGLGEQYF. The CDR3 DNA reads TGTGCCAGCAGGCTGGACAGGGGGCTGGGCGAGCAGTACTTC.